This is a list of T cell receptor beta chains from one sample in a study of blood T cell repertoires in COVID-19. Assay used: immunoSEQ multiplex PCR; TCRdb lists only in-frame clones, some missing. This sample has over 65,000 clones, with 80% to 85% found just once. Source material: peripheral blood. The receptors come from a man of 80 years or more with acute or convalescent COVID-19. CDR3s include the opening cysteine and the closing phenylalanine or tryptophan. D genes are given only for firm matches.

D: TRBD1; V: TRBV6-5; J: TRBJ1-1; CDR3: CASSLNRDRNTEAFF
D: TRBD1; V: TRBV15; J: TRBJ1-5; CDR3: CATSVQGNQPQHF
D: -; V: TRBV20-1; J: TRBJ2-7; CDR3: CSASLTYEQYF
D: TRBD1; V: TRBV3-1/TRBV3-2; J: TRBJ2-2; CDR3: CASSRQGRELFF
D: -; V: TRBV28; J: TRBJ2-7; CDR3: CASSSYYEQYF
D: -; V: TRBV5-6; J: TRBJ1-2; CDR3: CASSLRLYLLNAGGYTF
D: TRBD1; V: TRBV30; J: TRBJ1-1; CDR3: CAWSGQGGSEAFF
D: TRBD1; V: TRBV11-2; J: TRBJ2-2; CDR3: CASSLALQGATGELFF
D: -; V: TRBV5-1; J: TRBJ1-2; CDR3: CASSSVTDNYGYTF
D: -; V: TRBV27; J: TRBJ2-1; CDR3: CASSLSEREVNNEQFF
D: -; V: TRBV5-1; J: TRBJ2-1; CDR3: CASSSSESSYNEQFF
D: -; V: TRBV28; J: TRBJ1-1; CDR3: CASRLATEAFF
D: -; V: TRBV20-1; J: TRBJ2-7; CDR3: CKVGRAYEQYF
D: TRBD2; V: TRBV9; J: TRBJ2-1; CDR3: CASSPTEGGLGHNEQFF
D: -; V: TRBV11-3; J: TRBJ2-5; CDR3: CASSLGGSQETQYF
D: -; V: TRBV3-1/TRBV3-2; J: TRBJ1-1; CDR3: CASSQRGSNTEGRGAFF
D: TRBD2; V: TRBV27; J: TRBJ2-4; CDR3: CASAPGLAGVNIQYF
D: TRBD1; V: TRBV5-1; J: TRBJ1-2; CDR3: CASSGTGDYGYTF
D: -; V: TRBV28; J: TRBJ1-5; CDR3: CASSLFGASQPQHF
D: -; V: TRBV5-1; J: TRBJ2-1; CDR3: CASTETPQEVRKEQFF
D: TRBD2; V: TRBV6-2/TRBV6-3; J: TRBJ2-3; CDR3: CASSRPGLAGTDTQYF